This T cell receptor beta chain was sequenced in a study of CD8 T cells in Susac syndrome. Random hexamers were used to reverse transcribe an amount of roughly 0.5 to 1 ug RNA. With immunoSEQ multiplex PCR, TCR beta CDR3 was amplified across 54 Vbeta and 13 Jbeta. TCRdb passed the immunoSEQ multiplex PCR reads through MiXCR, listing each CDR3 protein once. The data show more than 120,000 distinct CDR3 sequences, with around 94% seen just once and less than 0.095% held by the top ten. CD8+ and CD4+ T cells were negatively isolated; TEMRA cells were FACS-enriched. Between the trimmed V and J ends, which lost 5 bases and 3 bases, there was a span of 11 bases. This CDR3 is built from 13 residues. Germline CDR1 reads SGHVS; CDR2 reads FNYEAQ.

This receptor was obtained from a human donor in good health. The chain is built from TRBV7-6 and TRBJ2-7; D possibly corresponds to TRBD1 (6 bases). Input material: CD4+ T cells from PBMCs. The CDR3 DNA is TGTGCCAGCAGCCCCGACAGGATCTACGAGCAGTACTTC. Translation gives CASSPDRIYEQYF.